The following is a T cell receptor (beta chain) sequence with its context. The antigen is undetermined. This specimen belongs to a study of T cell responses to AZD1222 COVID-19 vaccine. Study conclusions and caveats: In the spike-specific TCR repertoire, nearly half reportedly target unmutated variant regions.

Germline CDR1 MNHNS, CDR2 SASEGT. CDR3 length: 14 residues. Trimming cost V 3 bases and J 8 bases, with 16 bases left between them. Measured with immunoSEQ multiplex PCR; TCRdb has only the in-frame clones, and not every one. The table shows about 170,000 clones, with 75% to 90% occurring only once. This receptor was identified in an adult in good health. The sequenced sample was peripheral blood, obtained on day 0 of AZD1222 vaccination. V usage is TRBV6-1 and J usage is TRBJ1-2, with a possible D match to TRBD1 (6 bases). CDR3 sequence: CASSESTGIGGYTF. In DNA, the CDR3 is TGTGCCAGCAGTGAGAGTACAGGGATTGGGGGCTACACCTTC.